One and the same sample provided the 19 T cell receptor beta chains below, sequenced in a study of CD8+ T cells in alopecia areata (dated by TCRdb to between 2017 and 2018). Library prep was done by the immunoSEQ multiplex PCR assay. To provide template for TCR sequencing, every sample had RNA extracted and reverse transcribed into cDNA. TCRdb carries this immuneACCESS record with in-frame sequences only. Its versions omit some clonotypes, under half of them owing to an unresolved V gene in the studies checked, with the rest unexplained. The sample profile shows around 100,000 clones; around 50% of them were found once. Of the sample, about 8.8% falls within the top ten clones. The specimen was CD4+ T cells sorted from blood. These receptors came from a human donor in good health.

V and J are TRBV30 and TRBJ2-7; D uncertain. CDR3 length: 12 residues. Looked up from germline, CDR1 is GTSNPN and CDR2 is SVGIG (reference sequence). Trimming stripped 1 base from V and 2 bases from J, with 6 bases between. CDR3 sequence reads: CAWSGVAYEQYF. DNA for the CDR3: TGTGCCTGGAGTGGGGTGGCCTACGAGCAGTACTTC.

This clone was seen once. The CDR3 DNA reads TGTGCCAGCAGTTACTCGAAAGGGGGGGCAGGCCGGCCTGAAGCTTTCTTT. This encodes CASSYSKGGAGRPEAFF. This chain uses TRBV7-2 with TRBJ1-1, with D perhaps matching TRBD1 (6 bases). Germline V gives CDR1 SGHTA, CDR2 FQGNSA. This CDR3 is 17 amino acids long. V was clipped by 6 bases and J by 6 bases, with 26 bases between them.

In its sample, this clone was seen a few times. The chain combines TRBV4-3 with TRBJ2-3, with D perhaps matching TRBD2 (6 bases). The CDR3 extends over 16 amino acids. Germline loops: CDR1 LGHNA, CDR2 YSLEER. V was clipped by 1 base and J by 4 bases, with 15 bases between them. This CDR3 reads CASSQVRLASPDTQYF. In DNA form, the CDR3 reads TGCGCCAGCAGCCAAGTCCGTCTAGCGTCCCCAGATACGCAGTATTTT.

CDR3 coding DNA: TGTGCCAGCAGTCCTCATGGGGCTGGGACCGGGGAGCTGTTTTTT. Protein sequence: CASSPHGAGTGELFF. This rearrangement joins TRBV28 to TRBJ2-2; possible D gene TRBD1, 5 bases. The CDR3 runs to 15 residues. V dropped 5 bases and J dropped 5 bases, with 15 bases sitting between them. The germline V gene has CDR1 MDHEN and CDR2 SYDVKM.

This clone has only a few counts. The rearrangement links TRBV18 to TRBJ1-2; no definite D call. The CDR3 consists of 13 residues. V was shortened by 3 bases and J by 5 bases, with 10 bases between the two germline ends. The germline V gene has CDR1 KGHSH and CDR2 LQKENI. CDR3 nucleotides: TGTGCCAGCTCACCGGAACAGTCATATGGCTACACCTTC. It is translated as CASSPEQSYGYTF.

This clone showed up just once. The chain is built from TRBV4-2 and TRBJ2-7; 8 bases fit TRBD2. The CDR3 loop spans 15 amino acids. Losses at the gene ends were 4 bases for V and 2 bases for J; bases not matched to a gene: 7. Germline values: CDR1 LGHNA, CDR2 YNFKEQ. The chain's CDR3 is CASSLGGVDPYEQYF. The CDR3 nucleotides are TGTGCCAGCAGCCTCGGGGGGGTGGATCCCTACGAGCAGTACTTC.

The chain is built from TRBV4-2 and TRBJ1-2; 9 positions agree with TRBD1. V shed 4 bases, J shed 0 bases, and the junction held 6 bases outside the gene matches. CDR1 LGHNA and CDR2 YNFKEQ come from the germline V gene. The CDR3 extends over 16 amino acids. CDR3 coding DNA: TGTGCCAGCAGCCGGACAGGGGCTGAAGCTAACTATGGCTACACCTTC. It codes for CASSRTGAEANYGYTF.

This chain joins TRBV19 and TRBJ2-6; D unclear. Trimming removed 4 bases from V and 1 base from J, with 11 bases in between. CDR1 is LNHDA and CDR2 is SQIVND in the germline V gene (reference sequence). The CDR3 contains 16 residues. The CDR3 protein is CASSRGGPSGANVLTF. Written as DNA, the CDR3 is TGTGCCAGTAGTAGGGGTGGCCCTTCTGGGGCCAACGTCCTGACTTTC.

The chain carries TRBV9 and TRBJ2-3, with D possibly matching TRBD2 (6 bases). The V gene lost 4 bases and the J gene lost 6 bases, with 15 bases spanning the gap. Germline V gene lookup returns CDR1 SGDLS and CDR2 YYNGEE. CDR3 length: 14 amino acids. The CDR3, as DNA: TGTGCCAGCAGCCCCCGGACTGCGGGGGATACGCAGTATTTT. Amino acids: CASSPRTAGDTQYF.

The chain uses TRBV29-1 and TRBJ1-3; D gene ambiguous. This CDR3 has 12 amino acids. The germline gives CDR1 SQVTM, CDR2 ANQGSEA. Deletions cut 2 bases from V and 0 bases from J, with 2 bases between. DNA of the CDR3: TGCAGCGTTGAAACCTCTGGAAACACCATATATTTT. Translating it yields CSVETSGNTIYF.

This clone was counted only a few times. The V and J genes are TRBV29-1 and TRBJ2-7; 7 nucleotides align to TRBD1. Germline V gene data show CDR1 as SQVTM and CDR2 as ANQGSEA. Unmatched junction bases numbered 8, after V lost 7 bases and J lost 2 bases. This CDR3 is 13 amino acids long. The CDR3 loop is CSASRGSAYEQYF. CDR3 coding DNA: TGCAGCGCCAGCAGGGGGTCGGCCTACGAGCAGTACTTC.

The rearrangement joins TRBV2 to TRBJ1-2, with D unclear. Germline loops: CDR1 SNHLY, CDR2 FYNNEI. The V end was cut by 4 bases, the J end by 8 bases, with 8 bases between. This CDR3 has 11 amino acids. CDR3 protein: CASSGERGYTF. In nucleotides, the CDR3 is TGTGCCAGCAGTGGGGAGCGGGGCTACACCTTC.

The CDR3 spells CASRLQSFEQFF. The CDR3 nucleotides read TGTGCCAGCAGGTTACAGAGCTTTGAGCAGTTCTTC. The chain employs TRBV6-5 and TRBJ2-1; D call uncertain. Germline CDR1 is MNHEY and CDR2 is SVGAGI. V was clipped by 6 bases and J by 9 bases, with 12 bases between them. This CDR3 comprises 12 residues.

V and J are TRBV28 and TRBJ2-1; the D gene is possibly TRBD1 (7 bases). The CDR3 is 15 residues long. Germline V gene lookup returns CDR1 MDHEN and CDR2 SYDVKM. The ends were cut back, 7 bases at V and 9 bases at J, with 22 bases in the middle. The CDR3 bases are TGTGCCAGCACCGTAGGGGCAGGGGGGCAGGTTGAGCAGTTCTTC. Translation: CASTVGAGGQVEQFF.

The rearrangement joins TRBV29-1 to TRBJ1-1; D remains unclear. The CDR3 covers 12 residues. Trimming removed 4 bases at V and 4 bases at J, with 10 bases between. CDR1 is SQVTM and CDR2 is ANQGSEA in the germline V gene. CDR3 DNA: TGCAGCGTTGTTGGAGTGACCACTGAAGCTTTCTTT. Amino acids: CSVVGVTTEAFF.

In its sample, this clone was seen once. This sample also contains other DNA sequences that code for the same CDR3. V is TRBV30 and J is TRBJ1-5, with 8 nucleotides matching TRBD1. The germline V gene encodes CDR1 GTSNPN and CDR2 SVGIG (reference sequence). The CDR3 extends over 13 amino acids. Unmatched junction bases numbered 1, after V lost 4 bases and J lost 2 bases. The CDR3 here is CAWNRGGNQPQHF. The CDR3 bases are TGTGCCTGGAACAGGGGGGGCAATCAGCCCCAGCATTTT.

The chain has TRBV19 and TRBJ2-2; no clear D gene. The CDR3 has 14 residues. Trimming took 2 bases from V and 5 from J, leaving 9 bases between them. Per germline, CDR1 LNHDA and CDR2 SQIVND (reference sequence). The CDR3 region is CASSILIQTGELFF. The CDR3 nucleotides are TGTGCCAGTAGTATATTAATCCAGACCGGGGAGCTGTTTTTT.

The V call is TRBV29-1, the J call TRBJ2-3; the match to TRBD2 covers 12 bases. Germline V gives CDR1 SQVTM, CDR2 ANQGSEA. CDR3 size: 16 residues. Trimming removed 3 bases from V and 6 bases from J; junction bases left unmatched: 10. CDR3 DNA sequence: TGCAGCGTTGATGGGCCGACTAGCGGGGGTGGTGATACGCAGTATTTT. Its protein product is CSVDGPTSGGGDTQYF.

A few counts support this clone. The V call is TRBV29-1, the J call TRBJ1-2, with D hard to call. CDR3 length: 12 residues. The V gene lost 6 bases and the J gene lost 3 bases, with 11 bases spanning the gap. CDR1 and CDR2 from the germline V gene are SQVTM and ANQGSEA. CDR3 residues: CSVRVIDYGYTF. The CDR3 DNA follows: TGCAGCGTCCGCGTAATTGACTATGGCTACACCTTC.